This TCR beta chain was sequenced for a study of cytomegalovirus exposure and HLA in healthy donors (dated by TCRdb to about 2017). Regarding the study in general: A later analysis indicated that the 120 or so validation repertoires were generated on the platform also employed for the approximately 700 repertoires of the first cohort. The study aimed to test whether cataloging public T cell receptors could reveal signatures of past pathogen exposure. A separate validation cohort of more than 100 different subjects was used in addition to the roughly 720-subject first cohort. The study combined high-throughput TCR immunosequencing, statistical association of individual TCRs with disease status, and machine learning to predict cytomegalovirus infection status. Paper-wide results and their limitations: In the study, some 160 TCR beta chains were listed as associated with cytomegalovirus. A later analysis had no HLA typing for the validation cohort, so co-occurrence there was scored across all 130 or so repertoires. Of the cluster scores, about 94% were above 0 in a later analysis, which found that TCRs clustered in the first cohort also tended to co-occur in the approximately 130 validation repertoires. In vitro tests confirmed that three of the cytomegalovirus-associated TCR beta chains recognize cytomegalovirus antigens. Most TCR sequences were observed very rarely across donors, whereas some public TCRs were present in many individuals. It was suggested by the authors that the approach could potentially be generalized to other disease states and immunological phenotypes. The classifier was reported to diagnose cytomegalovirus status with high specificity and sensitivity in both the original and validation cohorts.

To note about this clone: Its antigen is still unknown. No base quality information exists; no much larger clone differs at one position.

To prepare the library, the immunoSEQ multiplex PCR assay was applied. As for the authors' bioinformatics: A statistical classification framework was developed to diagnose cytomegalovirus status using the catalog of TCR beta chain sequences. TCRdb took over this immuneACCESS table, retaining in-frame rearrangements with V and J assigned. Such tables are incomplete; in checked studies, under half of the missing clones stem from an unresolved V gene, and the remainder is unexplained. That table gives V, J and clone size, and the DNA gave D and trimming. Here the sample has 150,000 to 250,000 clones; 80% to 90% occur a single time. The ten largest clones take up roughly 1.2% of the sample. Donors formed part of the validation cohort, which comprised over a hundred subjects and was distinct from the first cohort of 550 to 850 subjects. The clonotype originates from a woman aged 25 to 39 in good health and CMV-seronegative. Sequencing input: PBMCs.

The DNA reads TGCGCCAGCAGCTTGGAAGGGGATGAGCAGTTCTTC. Its protein reads: CASSLEGDEQFF. Rearrangement joined TRBV5-1 to TRBJ2-1; the D gene is possibly TRBD1, with 5 bases matching. CDR1 and CDR2 are read off the germline V gene as SGHRS and YFSETQ. V is reduced by 0 bases and J by 8 bases, leaving a spacing of 6 bases between them. Measured from the cysteine to the phenylalanine, the CDR3 is 12 residues long. Here the CDR3 DNA is all that survives: 36 bases in frame from base 1.